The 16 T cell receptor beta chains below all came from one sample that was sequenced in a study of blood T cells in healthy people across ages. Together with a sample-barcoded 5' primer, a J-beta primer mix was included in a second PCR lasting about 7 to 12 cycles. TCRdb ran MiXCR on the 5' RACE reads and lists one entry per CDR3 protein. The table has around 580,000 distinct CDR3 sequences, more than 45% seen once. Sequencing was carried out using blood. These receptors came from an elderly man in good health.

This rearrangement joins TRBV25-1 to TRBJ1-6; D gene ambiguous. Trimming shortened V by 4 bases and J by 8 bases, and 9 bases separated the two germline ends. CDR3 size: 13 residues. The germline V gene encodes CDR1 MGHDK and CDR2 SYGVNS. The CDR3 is CASSGWAHSPLHF. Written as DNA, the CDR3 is TGTGCCAGCAGTGGATGGGCCCATTCACCCCTCCACTTT.

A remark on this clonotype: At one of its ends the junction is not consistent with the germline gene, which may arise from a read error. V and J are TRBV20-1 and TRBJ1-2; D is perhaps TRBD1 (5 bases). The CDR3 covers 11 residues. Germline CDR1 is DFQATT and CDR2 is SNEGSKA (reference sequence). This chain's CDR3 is CRARRRDGYTF. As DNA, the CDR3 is TGCAGGGCTAGGCGCAGGGATGGCTACACCTTC.

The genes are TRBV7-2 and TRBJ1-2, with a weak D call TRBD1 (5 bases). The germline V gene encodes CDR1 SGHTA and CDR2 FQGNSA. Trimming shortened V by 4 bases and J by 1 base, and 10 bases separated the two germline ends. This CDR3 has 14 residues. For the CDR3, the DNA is TGTGCCAGCAGCTGGAACAGGATTAACTATGGCTACACCTTC. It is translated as CASSWNRINYGYTF.

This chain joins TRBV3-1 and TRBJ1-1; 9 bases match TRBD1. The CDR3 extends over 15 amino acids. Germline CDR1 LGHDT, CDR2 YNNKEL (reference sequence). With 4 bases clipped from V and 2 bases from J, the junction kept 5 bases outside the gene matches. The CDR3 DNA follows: TGTGCCAGCAGCCCCCGGGACAGGGTCAACACTGAAGCTTTCTTT. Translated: CASSPRDRVNTEAFF. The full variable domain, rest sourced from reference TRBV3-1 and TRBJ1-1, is DTAVSQTPKYLVTQMGNDKSIKCEQNLGHDTMYWYKQDSKKFLKIMFSYNNKELIINETVPNRFSPKSPDKAHLNLHINSLELGDSAVYFCASSPRDRVNTEAFFGQGTRLTVV.

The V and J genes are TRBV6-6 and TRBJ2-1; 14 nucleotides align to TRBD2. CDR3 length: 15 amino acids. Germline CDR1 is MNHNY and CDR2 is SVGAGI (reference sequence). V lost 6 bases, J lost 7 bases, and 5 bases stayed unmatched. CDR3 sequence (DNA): TGTGCCAGCAGGCCTGGGACTAGCGGGAGTAATGAGCAGTTCTTC. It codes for CASRPGTSGSNEQFF.

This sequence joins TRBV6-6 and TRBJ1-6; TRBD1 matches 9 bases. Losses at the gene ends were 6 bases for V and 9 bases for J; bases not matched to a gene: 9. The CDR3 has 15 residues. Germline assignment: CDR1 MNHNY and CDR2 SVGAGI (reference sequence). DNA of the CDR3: TGTGCCAGCAGCCCGGATACAGGGGGCAGTTCACCCCTCCACTTT. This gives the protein CASSPDTGGSSPLHF.

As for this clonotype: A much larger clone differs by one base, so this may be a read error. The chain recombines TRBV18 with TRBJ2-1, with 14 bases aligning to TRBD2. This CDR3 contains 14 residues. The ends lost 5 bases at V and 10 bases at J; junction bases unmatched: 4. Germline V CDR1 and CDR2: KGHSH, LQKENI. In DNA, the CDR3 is TGTGCCAGCTCAGGGACTAGCGGGAGTGACGAGCAGTTCTTC. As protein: CASSGTSGSDEQFF.

In DNA, the CDR3 is TGTGCCAGCAGCTTAGTGGGGACTAGTCTTGGCTCCTACGAGCAGTACTTC. Its translation is CASSLVGTSLGSYEQYF. The V gene is TRBV11-2, the J gene TRBJ2-7, with TRBD2 identical over 8 bases. In germline, CDR1 is SGHAT, CDR2 FQNNGV. The junction had 8 bases not matched to a gene; V was cut back by 1 base and J by 0 bases. This CDR3 region has 17 residues.

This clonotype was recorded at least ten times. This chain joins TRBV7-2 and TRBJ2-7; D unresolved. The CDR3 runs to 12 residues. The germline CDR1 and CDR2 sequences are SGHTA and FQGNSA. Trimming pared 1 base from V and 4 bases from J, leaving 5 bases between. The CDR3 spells CASSLVGYEQYF. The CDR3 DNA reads TGTGCCAGCAGCTTAGTAGGGTACGAGCAGTACTTC.

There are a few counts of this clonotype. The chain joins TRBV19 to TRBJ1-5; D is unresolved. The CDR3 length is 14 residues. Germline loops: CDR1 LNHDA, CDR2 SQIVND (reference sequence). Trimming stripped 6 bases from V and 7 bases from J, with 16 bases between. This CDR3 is CASSDPGSGQPQHF. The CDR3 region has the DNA TGTGCCAGTAGCGACCCGGGGTCCGGACAGCCCCAGCATTTT.

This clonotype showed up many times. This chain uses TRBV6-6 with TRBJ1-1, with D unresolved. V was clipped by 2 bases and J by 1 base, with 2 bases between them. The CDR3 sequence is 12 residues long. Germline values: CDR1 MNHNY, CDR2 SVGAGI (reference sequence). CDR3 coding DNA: TGTGCCAGCAGTTACCCGAACACTGAAGCTTTCTTT. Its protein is CASSYPNTEAFF.

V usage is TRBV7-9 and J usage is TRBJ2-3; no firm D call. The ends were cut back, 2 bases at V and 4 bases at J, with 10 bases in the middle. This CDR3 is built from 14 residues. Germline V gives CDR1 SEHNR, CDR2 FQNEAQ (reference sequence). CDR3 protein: CASSLTQSADTQYF. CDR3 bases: TGTGCCAGCAGCTTAACACAGTCGGCAGATACGCAGTATTTT.

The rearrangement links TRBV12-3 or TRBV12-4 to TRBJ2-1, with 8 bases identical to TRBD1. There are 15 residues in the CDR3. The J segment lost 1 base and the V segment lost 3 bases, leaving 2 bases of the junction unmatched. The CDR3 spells CASSFRTGSYNEQFF. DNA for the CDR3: TGTGCCAGCAGTTTCCGGACAGGGTCCTACAATGAGCAGTTCTTC.

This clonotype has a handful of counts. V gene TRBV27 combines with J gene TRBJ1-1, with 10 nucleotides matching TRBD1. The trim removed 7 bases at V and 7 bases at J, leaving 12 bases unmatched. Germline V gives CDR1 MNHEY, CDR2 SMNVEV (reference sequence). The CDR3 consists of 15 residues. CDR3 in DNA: TGTGCCAGCAACCCTCTTCGGACAGGGGGGAGTGAAGCTTTCTTT. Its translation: CASNPLRTGGSEAFF.

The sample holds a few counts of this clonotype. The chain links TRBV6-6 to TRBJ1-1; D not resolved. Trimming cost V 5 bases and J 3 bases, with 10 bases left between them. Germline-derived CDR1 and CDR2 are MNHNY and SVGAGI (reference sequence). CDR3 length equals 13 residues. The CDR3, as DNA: TGTGCCAGCAGTGACGGGCAGGACACTGAAGCTTTCTTT. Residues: CASSDGQDTEAFF.

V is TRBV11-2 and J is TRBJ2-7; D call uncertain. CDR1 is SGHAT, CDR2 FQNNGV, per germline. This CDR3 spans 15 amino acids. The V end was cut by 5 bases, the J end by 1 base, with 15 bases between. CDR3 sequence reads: CASSLNWLGSYEQYF. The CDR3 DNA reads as TGTGCCAGCAGCCTCAATTGGCTAGGTTCCTACGAGCAGTACTTC.